Shown below are 25 T cell receptor beta chains from a single sample sequenced in a study of T-cell reconstitution after alpha-beta-depleted transplantation in children. Preparation of the TCRbeta library involved a method that used unique molecular identifiers. MiXCR, applied by TCRdb to the PCR reads, yields one record per CDR3 protein. The sample yields 80,000 to 100,000 distinct CDR3 sequences, more than 20% seen once. Here the sequenced sample was PBMCs, taken before TCRalphabeta/CD19-depleted stem cell transplant. These receptors were collected from a boy aged 2 to 9 with acute lymphoblastic leukemia, due to receive a stem cell transplant.

The chain joins TRBV7-9 to TRBJ1-1, with D unresolved. Trimming cost V 4 bases and J 4 bases, with 10 bases left between them. Germline assignment: CDR1 SEHNR and CDR2 FQNEAQ (reference sequence). This CDR3 contains 13 residues. The CDR3 DNA follows: TGTGCCAGCAGCTCGGAAGGAGTCACTGAAGCTTTCTTT. Translating gives CASSSEGVTEAFF. The whole variable domain, filled in from reference TRBV7-9 and TRBJ1-1, reads DTGVSQNPRHKITKRGQNVTFRCDPISEHNRLYWYRQTLGQGPEFLTYFQNEAQLEKSRLLSDRFSAERPKGSFSTLEIQRTEQGDSAMYLCASSSEGVTEAFFGQGTRLTVV.

The V call is TRBV6-1, the J call TRBJ2-2; D is tentatively TRBD1 or TRBD2 (5 bases each). The CDR3 contains 13 residues. Germline V gene sequence: CDR1 MNHNS, CDR2 SASEGT. V lost 11 bases and J 6 bases, leaving 16 bases between the germline ends. The CDR3 sequence is CAGPGRVSGELFF. CDR3 DNA sequence: TGTGCCGGGCCGGGGCGGGTTTCCGGGGAGCTGTTTTTT.

This clonotype has only a few counts. This rearrangement joins TRBV11-2 to TRBJ2-1; tentatively, D is TRBD2 (6 bases). There are 15 residues in the CDR3. Trimming pared 5 bases from V and 4 bases from J, leaving 15 bases between. The germline gives CDR1 SGHAT, CDR2 FQNNGV. As DNA, the CDR3 is TGTGCCAGCAGCGCGGGACTTACCTTTTACAATGAGCAGTTCTTC. Amino acids: CASSAGLTFYNEQFF.

The rearrangement uses TRBV7-9 and TRBJ2-7, with TRBD2 as a possible D gene (5 bases). This CDR3 region has 17 residues. Trimming cost V 5 bases and J 0 bases, with 20 bases left between them. Germline loops: CDR1 SEHNR, CDR2 FQNEAQ (reference sequence). CDR3 bases: TGTGCCAGCAGCCCCGTGGGGAGCGGACCGAGCTCCTACGAGCAGTACTTC. Protein: CASSPVGSGPSSYEQYF.

This chain connects TRBV20-1 to TRBJ2-7; TRBD2 might be the D (6 bases). The V gene lost 6 bases and the J gene lost 3 bases, with 12 bases spanning the gap. The CDR3 runs to 12 residues. Germline-derived CDR1 and CDR2 are DFQATT and SNEGSKA (reference sequence). CDR3 DNA sequence: TGCAGTGCGTCCGGGACTCGCTACGAGCAGTACTTC. It yields the protein CSASGTRYEQYF.

This clonotype was counted between two and nine times. The gene calls are TRBV29-1 and TRBJ2-7, with TRBD1 identical over 8 bases. This CDR3 comprises 14 residues. Germline V gives CDR1 SQVTM, CDR2 ANQGSEA. With 1 base clipped from V and 1 base from J, the junction kept 3 bases outside the gene matches. CDR3 DNA: TGCAGCGTTGAAGGGACAGGGAAATCCTACGAGCAGTACTTC. This sequence encodes CSVEGTGKSYEQYF.

This clonotype was seen a single time. The J gene is TRBJ2-2, the V gene TRBV11-2; D might be TRBD2 (6 bases). V was shortened by 5 bases and J by 0 bases, with 16 bases between the two germline ends. CDR1 is SGHAT and CDR2 is FQNNGV in the germline V gene. The CDR3 has 17 residues. The CDR3: CASSLSGGATNTGELFF. The CDR3 DNA reads as TGTGCCAGCAGCCTCAGCGGAGGGGCTACGAACACCGGGGAGCTGTTTTTT.

The chain employs TRBV29-1 and TRBJ1-2; TRBD1 matches at 10 bases. Germline CDR1 SQVTM, CDR2 ANQGSEA. The length of the CDR3 is 12 residues. The ends lost 5 bases at V and 4 bases at J; junction bases unmatched: 1. The CDR3 is CSVRTGGYGYTF. CDR3 coding DNA: TGCAGCGTTCGGACAGGGGGCTATGGCTACACCTTC.

This clonotype has a handful of counts. The V gene is TRBV12-3 or TRBV12-4, the J gene TRBJ1-1; no clear D. Trimming took 3 bases from V and 5 from J, leaving 4 bases between them. The length of the CDR3 is 11 residues. The CDR3 loop is CASSFGTEAFF. DNA of the CDR3: TGTGCCAGCAGTTTCGGAACTGAAGCTTTCTTT.

The genes are TRBV12-3 or TRBV12-4 and TRBJ2-7, with D possibly TRBD2 on 5 matching bases. V was trimmed by 5 bases and J by 2 bases, leaving 10 bases between them. The CDR3 runs to 13 residues. The CDR3 reads CASSPRVTYEQYF. DNA of the CDR3: TGTGCCAGCAGTCCGAGGGTGACCTACGAGCAGTACTTC.

This clonotype appeared many times. The genes are TRBV7-2 and TRBJ2-3; D is undetermined. Trimming removed 3 bases at V and 0 bases at J, with 7 bases between. The germline V gene encodes CDR1 SGHTA and CDR2 FQGNSA. This CDR3 is built from 14 residues. Here the CDR3 DNA reads TGTGCCAGCAGCTTTGGCCCGAGCACAGATACGCAGTATTTT. It yields the protein CASSFGPSTDTQYF.

The sample holds many counts of this clonotype. The chain has TRBV21-1 and TRBJ2-1; the D segment call TRBD1 is taken from the table without a DNA check. TRBV21-1 is described as a pseudogene. This CDR3 comprises 16 residues. The CDR3 bases are TGTGCCAGCAGCAAAGAGGGACAGGGGGACAAGGATGAGCAGTTCTTC. Translation gives CASSKEGQGDKDEQFF.

This clonotype occurred a few times. The chain combines TRBV20-1 with TRBJ2-1; TRBD2 agrees at 9 bases. With V trimmed by 7 bases and J by 5 bases, 18 bases remained unmatched. CDR1 and CDR2 (germline): DFQATT, SNEGSKA (reference sequence). CDR3 length equals 17 residues. CDR3: CSGPRLAEETFNNEQFF. CDR3 sequence (DNA): TGCAGTGGACCGCGACTAGCGGAGGAAACTTTTAACAATGAGCAGTTCTTC.

In its sample, this clonotype was seen a few times. CDR3 in amino acids: CASSLRAGGINSYNEQFF. CDR3 bases: TGCGCCAGCAGCCTCCGGGCGGGAGGGATCAACTCCTACAATGAGCAGTTCTTC. The chain employs TRBV4-1 and TRBJ2-1, with 9 bases that match TRBD2. V shed 4 bases, J shed 0 bases, and the junction held 10 bases outside the gene matches. The CDR3 covers 18 residues. Germline CDR1 and CDR2: MGHRA and YSYEKL.

Only one count was recorded for this clonotype. The chain uses TRBV28 and TRBJ1-1, with 8 bases that match TRBD1. Germline-derived CDR1 and CDR2 are MDHEN and SYDVKM. The CDR3 is 16 residues long. Losses at the gene ends were 5 bases for V and 6 bases for J; bases not matched to a gene: 14. The CDR3 DNA sequence: TGTGCCAGCAGTAGACCGGGACAGGCAGCTGGGGCTGAAGCTTTCTTT. Protein product: CASSRPGQAAGAEAFF.

The chain has TRBV10-2 and TRBJ2-1; 15 nucleotides line up with TRBD2. Germline V gene sequence: CDR1 WSHSY, CDR2 SAAADI. Trimming took 4 bases from V and 9 from J; bases not matched to a gene: 7. CDR3 length equals 16 residues. The CDR3 DNA sequence: TGCGCCAGCAGTGCCCTTGGGACTAGCGGGAGGATTGAGCAGTTCTTC. It codes for CASSALGTSGRIEQFF.

This clonotype turned up a few times. The chain links TRBV6-1 to TRBJ1-4, with no clear D. In germline, CDR1 is MNHNS, CDR2 SASEGT. The CDR3 is 14 amino acids. V was shortened by 2 bases and J by 7 bases, with 11 bases between the two germline ends. CDR3 coding DNA: TGTGCCAGCAGTGAATGGCCAGGAGTTGAAAAACTGTTTTTT. Its translation is CASSEWPGVEKLFF.

V and J are TRBV12-3 or TRBV12-4 and TRBJ2-7, with a possible D match to TRBD2 (6 bases). This CDR3 has 15 amino acids. V dropped 3 bases and J dropped 3 bases, with 15 bases sitting between them. CDR3 nucleotides: TGTGCCAGCAGTTTTTTAGCGGAGTCCAACTACGAGCAGTACTTC. This gives the protein CASSFLAESNYEQYF.

This clonotype appeared a few times. This chain joins TRBV4-1 and TRBJ2-1, with a tentative D call TRBD2 (5 bases). There are 16 residues in the CDR3. The germline V gene encodes CDR1 MGHRA and CDR2 YSYEKL. V was pared by 1 base and J by 2 bases, with 12 bases between. The CDR3 nucleotides are TGCGCCAGCAGCCAAGGTGAGGGAGAAGCCTACAATGAGCAGTTCTTC. Protein sequence: CASSQGEGEAYNEQFF.

The chain is built from TRBV5-8 and TRBJ2-3; the D is unclear. The CDR3 contains 15 residues. Per the germline V gene, CDR1 is SGHTS and CDR2 is YDEGEE. V was cut by 0 bases and J by 3 bases, with 11 bases left in between. The CDR3 DNA reads as TGTGCCAGCAGCTTGGCCGGCCTTGGGACAGATACGCAGTATTTT. Protein: CASSLAGLGTDTQYF.

The chain joins TRBV4-3 to TRBJ1-4; D call uncertain. CDR1 is LGHNA and CDR2 is YSLEER in the germline V gene. The CDR3 length is 15 residues. V was clipped by 0 bases and J by 4 bases, with 9 bases between them. The CDR3, as DNA: TGCGCCAGCAGCCAAGATTTTGGCAGTAATGAAAAACTGTTTTTT. Encoded protein: CASSQDFGSNEKLFF.

This clonotype occurred many times. V and J are TRBV20-1 and TRBJ1-6, with TRBD1 matching over 10 bases. This CDR3 is 15 amino acids long. Looked up from germline, CDR1 is DFQATT and CDR2 is SNEGSKA (reference sequence). After removal of 0 bases from V and 9 bases from J, the junction contained 5 bases not matched to a gene. DNA for the CDR3: TGCAGTGCTAGAGATCCGACAGGGGGCGCTTCACCCCTCCACTTT. It translates to CSARDPTGGASPLHF.

This chain uses TRBV9 with TRBJ2-1, with D uncertain. Trimming cost V 0 bases and J 7 bases, with 11 bases left between them. The CDR3 loop spans 14 amino acids. CDR1 and CDR2 (germline): SGDLS, YYNGEE. The DNA for the CDR3 is TGTGCCAGCAGCGTAGATGGTAAAACTAATGAGCAGTTCTTC. Translated, it gives CASSVDGKTNEQFF.

This chain links TRBV11-2 with TRBJ1-4, with D unclear. The CDR3 spans 15 residues. The germline V gene has CDR1 SGHAT and CDR2 FQNNGV. V was pared by 0 bases and J by 0 bases, with 5 bases between. The CDR3 spells CASSLDGSTNEKLFF. For the CDR3, the DNA is TGTGCCAGCAGCTTAGACGGCTCAACTAATGAAAAACTGTTTTTT.

This clonotype was detected many times. The chain couples TRBV21-1 to TRBJ2-5; the D segment call TRBD2 is taken from the table without a DNA check. TRBV21-1 is a pseudogene locus. This CDR3 has 16 amino acids. The CDR3 loop reads CASSANLRTSRETQYF. The CDR3 DNA reads TGTGCCAGCAGCGCCAATCTGAGGACTAGCCGAGAGACCCAGTACTTC.